This TCR beta chain emerged from a study of OX40 agonist ivuxolimab in advanced cancers. The study, taken as a whole, reports: People who partly responded at 0.1-3.0 mg/kg had some of the least clonal expansion seen. The average count of expanded clones was higher among CD8+ T cells than among CD4+.

Profiled with immunoSEQ multiplex PCR; TCRdb holds only in-frame clones, not every one. The table records about 100,000 clones, around 94% of them present only once. In the case of this clone: The antigen is undetermined.

The CDR3 sequence is 14 residues long. Trimming removed 3 bases from V and 3 bases from J, with 8 bases in between. Germline CDR1 and CDR2: MDHEN and SYDVKM. Blood specimens came from baseline, cycle 4 day 1, and cycle 7 day 1. This receptor was obtained from an adult with an advanced solid tumor such as melanoma, head and neck, liver or kidney cancer. The specimen comprised CD4+ or CD8+ T cells sorted from blood, sampled in a trial of the OX40 agonist ivuxolimab. This chain connects TRBV28 to TRBJ1-4; D remains ambiguous. Here the CDR3 DNA reads TGTGCCAGCAGTTTGGGGAGTGCTAATGAAAAACTGTTTTTT. Protein: CASSLGSANEKLFF.